Presented here are 32 T cell receptor beta chains from one specimen sequenced in a study of shared clonotypes between healthy human individuals. Repertoires were generated with immunoSEQ multiplex PCR, while TCRdb's copy carries only in-frame clones and drops some. The sample comprises roughly 1,000,000 clones, around 78% of which are singletons, and more than 0.45% rests with the top ten. The sample consisted of memory CD4+ T cells from PBMCs. Noted subset: CD45RA-negative fraction. The receptors stem from a man between 18 and 35 years old in good health. Some clones in this sample may be carry-over from other donors' samples.

The chain uses TRBV7-2 and TRBJ2-1; D is tentatively TRBD1 or TRBD2 (5 bases each). The V end lost 1 base, the J end lost 7 bases, and 11 bases lay between the germline ends. Germline-derived CDR1 and CDR2 are SGHTA and FQGNSA. The CDR3 is made up of 14 amino acids. CDR3 residues: CASSLVPEGNEQFF. Written as DNA, the CDR3 is TGTGCCAGCAGCTTAGTACCCGAGGGGAATGAGCAGTTCTTC. Based on the CDR3 plus reference TRBV7-2 and TRBJ2-1, the full variable domain is GAGVSQSPSNKVTEKGKDVELRCDPISGHTALYWYRQSLGQGLEFLIYFQGNSAPDKSGLPSDRFSAERTGGSVSTLTIQRTQQEDSAVYLCASSLVPEGNEQFFGPGTRLTVL.

The chain links TRBV5-1 to TRBJ2-5; D is possibly TRBD2 (5 bases). Trimming cost V 6 bases and J 4 bases, with 13 bases left between them. This CDR3 has 13 amino acids. Germline-derived CDR1 and CDR2 are SGHRS and YFSETQ. For the CDR3, the DNA is TGCGCCAGCAAAGAGGTACGGGGAGAGACCCAGTACTTC. Translating gives CASKEVRGETQYF.

The chain combines TRBV5-6 with TRBJ1-3; D is perhaps TRBD1 (5 bases). Trimming removed 1 base from V and 0 bases from J, with 11 bases in between. The germline V gene has CDR1 SGHDT and CDR2 YYEEEE. The CDR3 loop spans 16 amino acids. CDR3 DNA: TGTGCCAGCAGCTTGTGGACAAGACCCTCTGGAAACACCATATATTTT. It encodes CASSLWTRPSGNTIYF.

This sequence joins TRBV7-8 and TRBJ1-1; D perhaps matches TRBD1 (5 bases). The CDR3 contains 16 residues. CDR1 and CDR2 from the germline V gene are SGHVS and FQNEAQ. V was clipped by 5 bases and J by 0 bases, with 16 bases between them. CDR3 amino acids: CASSPRWGNMNTEAFF. Here the CDR3 DNA reads TGTGCCAGCAGCCCCCGGTGGGGGAACATGAACACTGAAGCTTTCTTT. The full variable domain, with the rest looked up from reference TRBV7-8 and TRBJ1-1, is GAGVSQSPRYKVAKRGQDVALRCDPISGHVSLFWYQQALGQGPEFLTYFQNEAQLDKSGLPSDRFFAERPEGSVSTLKIQRTQQEDSAVYLCASSPRWGNMNTEAFFGQGTRLTVV.

This sequence joins TRBV7-6 and TRBJ2-7; 10 nucleotides line up with TRBD2. The junction had 3 bases not matched to a gene; V was cut back by 1 base and J by 3 bases. Per the germline V gene, CDR1 is SGHVS and CDR2 is FNYEAQ. CDR3 length equals 15 residues. The CDR3 DNA follows: TGTGCCAGCAGCTTAGGTCTAGCGGGAGTCTACGAGCAGTACTTC. Amino acids: CASSLGLAGVYEQYF. Looking up the rest from reference TRBV7-6 and TRBJ2-7 gives the full variable domain: GAGVSQSPRYKVTKRGQDVALRCDPISGHVSLYWYRQALGQGPEFLTYFNYEAQQDKSGLPNDRFSAERPEGSISTLTIQRTEQRDSAMYRCASSLGLAGVYEQYFGPGTRLTVT.

CDR3: CASSLVSSGNNEQFF. The CDR3, as DNA: TGCGCCAGCAGCTTGGTGTCTAGCGGGAACAATGAGCAGTTCTTC. The chain joins TRBV5-1 to TRBJ2-1, with 9 bases aligning to TRBD2. There are 15 residues in the CDR3. J lost 5 bases, V lost 0 bases, and 3 bases had no gene match. Germline loops: CDR1 SGHRS, CDR2 YFSETQ.

The genes are TRBV7-7 and TRBJ1-3, with D tentatively TRBD1 (6 bases). The CDR3 has 13 amino acids. Germline V lookup: CDR1 SSHAT, CDR2 FNYEAQ (reference sequence). The V end was cut by 6 bases, the J end by 4 bases, with 10 bases between. Here the CDR3 reads CASSQDSGNTIYF. The DNA of the CDR3 is TGTGCCAGCAGTCAGGACAGCGGAAACACCATATATTTT.

This clone was detected once. The CDR3 spells CASSVAGLILTDTQYF. CDR3 bases: TGTGCCAGCAGCGTAGCTGGCCTGATTCTCACAGATACGCAGTATTTT. The chain has TRBV9 and TRBJ2-3, with D hard to call. This CDR3 is 16 amino acids long. The V end lost 0 bases, the J end lost 2 bases, and 13 bases lay between the germline ends. Germline CDR1 and CDR2: SGDLS and YYNGEE.

The chain links TRBV5-5 to TRBJ2-3; a possible D gene is TRBD2 (5 bases). CDR1 is SGHKS, CDR2 YYEKEE, per germline (reference sequence). V was shortened by 4 bases and J by 6 bases, with 12 bases between the two germline ends. This CDR3 contains 13 residues. The CDR3 DNA reads TGTGCCAGCAGCGTCGGGGTGCGGGATACGCAGTATTTT. This encodes CASSVGVRDTQYF.

V is TRBV30 and J is TRBJ2-7; 9 positions agree with TRBD2. Germline lookup yields CDR1 GTSNPN and CDR2 SVGIG (reference sequence). V lost 4 bases to trimming and J lost 6 bases; unmatched junction nucleotides: 13. There are 15 residues in the CDR3. The CDR3 reads CAWTSIAGAQLEQYF. The CDR3 DNA reads as TGTGCCTGGACCTCAATAGCGGGAGCCCAACTCGAGCAGTACTTC.

This rearrangement joins TRBV27 to TRBJ2-7; 7 bases agree with TRBD1. The CDR3 length is 15 residues. Per germline, CDR1 MNHEY and CDR2 SMNVEV (reference sequence). The V gene end was trimmed by 5 bases and the J gene end by 0 bases; junction bases not matched to a gene: 7. CDR3 sequence (DNA): TGTGCCAGCAGTCCCTGGGGACAGCTCTCCTACGAGCAGTACTTC. This translates into CASSPWGQLSYEQYF.

This clone was counted between two and nine times. The chain combines TRBV7-2 with TRBJ2-1, with 10 bases identical to TRBD2. Trimming took 2 bases from V and 5 from J; bases not matched to a gene: 15. The germline gives CDR1 SGHTA, CDR2 FQGNSA. This CDR3 has 19 amino acids. CDR3 DNA sequence: TGTGCCAGCAGCTTACGGCTCCACCCCGGACTAGCGGCTCACAATGAGCAGTTCTTC. This sequence encodes CASSLRLHPGLAAHNEQFF.

The V and J genes are TRBV5-4 and TRBJ1-4; D is perhaps TRBD1 (6 bases). The CDR3 runs to 13 residues. Germline CDR1 reads SGHNT; CDR2 reads YYREEE (reference sequence). V lost 5 bases and J 5 bases, leaving 10 bases between the germline ends. Here the CDR3 DNA reads TGTGCCAGCAGAGGGGGGCGGAATGAAAAACTGTTTTTT. Translated, it gives CASRGGRNEKLFF.

This rearrangement joins TRBV5-5 to TRBJ2-7, with TRBD1 matching over 7 bases. The CDR3 covers 14 residues. Germline V gives CDR1 SGHKS, CDR2 YYEKEE (reference sequence). Unmatched junction bases numbered 11, after V lost 5 bases and J lost 6 bases. The CDR3 is CASRSRQGLGEQYF. CDR3 coding DNA: TGTGCCAGCAGGTCCCGACAGGGATTAGGCGAGCAGTACTTC.

The DNA of the CDR3 is TGTGCCAGCAGTTACCCTCGAGCGGGAGGGGCCAATGAGCAGTTCTTC. Translated: CASSYPRAGGANEQFF. This chain connects TRBV6-6 to TRBJ2-1; 10 positions agree with TRBD2. The V segment lost 2 bases and the J segment 6 bases; nucleotides outside the gene matches: 7. The CDR3 runs 16 residues. The germline CDR1 and CDR2 sequences are MNHNY and SVGAGI (reference sequence).

Regarding this clone: At the DNA level, this CDR3 is encoded by other sequences in the same sample as well. The genes are TRBV28 and TRBJ1-5, with no clear D. The CDR3 totals 14 residues. V was clipped by 4 bases and J by 0 bases, with 7 bases between them. Germline V gene lookup returns CDR1 MDHEN and CDR2 SYDVKM. The CDR3 region is CASSSSYSNQPQHF. The CDR3 DNA sequence: TGTGCCAGCAGTTCCTCTTATAGCAATCAGCCCCAGCATTTT.

This clone has only a few counts. V gene TRBV7-2 combines with J gene TRBJ2-7; perhaps TRBD2 as D (6 bases). CDR3 length: 16 amino acids. The V end was cut by 5 bases, the J end by 6 bases, with 23 bases between. Per germline, CDR1 SGHTA and CDR2 FQGNSA. In DNA, the CDR3 is TGTGCCAGCAGCCGCGGCGGGGCCGGAAAGAGAGGCGAGCAGTACTTC. This translates into CASSRGGAGKRGEQYF. The full variable domain, completed using reference TRBV7-2 and TRBJ2-7, is GAGVSQSPSNKVTEKGKDVELRCDPISGHTALYWYRQSLGQGLEFLIYFQGNSAPDKSGLPSDRFSAERTGGSVSTLTIQRTQQEDSAVYLCASSRGGAGKRGEQYFGPGTRLTVT.

The CDR3 DNA reads as TGTGCCAGCAGCTTAGCAGGGGGAGAGGCAGATACGCAGTATTTT. Amino acid sequence: CASSLAGGEADTQYF. The chain joins TRBV7-2 to TRBJ2-3; tentatively, D is TRBD1 (6 bases). Trimming pared 0 bases from V and 4 bases from J, leaving 11 bases between. The CDR3 is 15 residues long. CDR1 is SGHTA and CDR2 is FQGNSA in the germline V gene.

This clone was seen only once. The rearrangement joins TRBV28 to TRBJ2-2; D call uncertain. Germline values: CDR1 MDHEN, CDR2 SYDVKM. The length of the CDR3 is 13 residues. Between the trimmed V and J ends, which lost 1 base and 8 bases, there was a span of 8 bases. The CDR3 is CASSLLSLGELFF. In DNA, the CDR3 is TGTGCCAGCAGTTTATTATCGCTAGGGGAGCTGTTTTTT.

The chain links TRBV11-2 to TRBJ2-7, with D unclear. V was cut by 8 bases and J by 5 bases, with 10 bases left in between. CDR1 and CDR2 (germline): SGHAT, FQNNGV. CDR3 length equals 11 residues. CDR3 protein: CASAAYNEQYF. CDR3 sequence (DNA): TGTGCCAGCGCAGCTTATAACGAGCAGTACTTC.

This clone was counted once. The V gene is TRBV29-1, the J gene TRBJ2-2; D remains ambiguous. Germline assignment: CDR1 SQVTM and CDR2 ANQGSEA. This CDR3 is 11 amino acids long. V was shortened by 7 bases and J by 1 base, with 4 bases between the two germline ends. Here the CDR3 DNA reads TGCAGCGGGGGGAACACCGGGGAGCTGTTTTTT. It codes for CSGGNTGELFF.

J is TRBJ1-2 and V is TRBV28; no clear D. Germline V lookup: CDR1 MDHEN, CDR2 SYDVKM. V was trimmed by 7 bases and J by 4 bases, leaving 10 bases between them. This CDR3 contains 12 residues. The CDR3 coding sequence is TGTGCCAGCAAAACAGCTTCCTATGGCTACACCTTC. Protein product: CASKTASYGYTF.

The chain is built from TRBV5-1 and TRBJ2-1, with 8 positions matching TRBD1. This CDR3 contains 15 residues. Germline values: CDR1 SGHRS, CDR2 YFSETQ. The trim removed 4 bases at V and 5 bases at J, leaving 8 bases unmatched. This CDR3 reads CASSAIPGQDNEQFF. The DNA of the CDR3 is TGCGCCAGCAGCGCAATCCCGGGACAGGACAATGAGCAGTTCTTC.

This sequence joins TRBV28 and TRBJ1-3; 11 positions agree with TRBD1. Losses at the gene ends were 8 bases for V and 0 bases for J; bases not matched to a gene: 9. The CDR3 is 17 amino acids. CDR1 MDHEN and CDR2 SYDVKM come from the germline V gene. The CDR3 loop is CASAIRTGGPSGNTIYF. CDR3 DNA: TGTGCCAGCGCCATCCGGACAGGGGGCCCCTCTGGAAACACCATATATTTT.

The rearrangement uses TRBV28 and TRBJ1-2; TRBD1 matches at 9 bases. Germline-derived CDR1 and CDR2 are MDHEN and SYDVKM. This CDR3 is 13 amino acids long. J was trimmed by 6 bases and V by 7 bases; bases with no gene match: 6. DNA of the CDR3: TGTGCCAGCAATTCTCGGGACAGGGATGGCTACACCTTC. Residues: CASNSRDRDGYTF.

The table lists this clone with many counts. The CDR3 is CASSLGWGQSSGNTIYF. The CDR3 DNA follows: TGTGCCAGCAGCTTGGGGTGGGGACAGAGCTCTGGAAACACCATATATTTT. This chain uses TRBV5-6 with TRBJ1-3, with 7 bases matching TRBD1. The J segment lost 0 bases and the V segment lost 0 bases, leaving 6 bases of the junction unmatched. The germline V gene encodes CDR1 SGHDT and CDR2 YYEEEE. This CDR3 comprises 17 residues.

This clone turned up a few times. The V gene is TRBV18, the J gene TRBJ1-3, with 10 bases matching TRBD1. Germline V gives CDR1 KGHSH, CDR2 LQKENI. The CDR3 has 16 residues. V trimming: 6 bases; J trimming: 4 bases; junction bases outside the gene matches: 9. CDR3 coding DNA: TGTGCCAGCTCCCCTACGGGACAGGGGCTAGGAAACACCATATATTTT. This codes for CASSPTGQGLGNTIYF.

This clone has only one observation. This chain uses TRBV2 with TRBJ2-7, with a weak D call TRBD2 (6 bases). Deletions cut 7 bases from V and 5 bases from J, with 18 bases between. The CDR3 spans 14 residues. The germline V gene has CDR1 SNHLY and CDR2 FYNNEI. CDR3 sequence (DNA): TGTGCCAGCACCCCGGGACTGCCCACTGACGAGCAGTACTTC. Translating gives CASTPGLPTDEQYF.

V usage is TRBV2 and J usage is TRBJ2-5, with D unresolved. Germline CDR1 reads SNHLY; CDR2 reads FYNNEI. The CDR3 covers 12 residues. V lost 3 bases to trimming and J lost 3 bases, with 5 bases between them. The CDR3 nucleotides read TGTGCCAGCAGTGAGGAGAAAGAGACCCAGTACTTC. It is translated as CASSEEKETQYF. The entire variable domain, with the rest obtained from reference TRBV2 and TRBJ2-5, is as follows: EPEVTQTPSHQVTQMGQEVILRCVPISNHLYFYWYRQILGQKVEFLVSFYNNEISEKSEIFDDQFSVERPDGSNFTLKIRSTKLEDSAMYFCASSEEKETQYFGPGTRLLVL.

In the case of this clone: This specimen includes other DNA sequences encoding the same CDR3. The rearrangement joins TRBV28 to TRBJ2-5; the match to TRBD2 covers 12 bases. CDR1 and CDR2 from the germline V gene are MDHEN and SYDVKM. V was pared by 4 bases and J by 4 bases, with 4 bases of the junction left unmatched. The CDR3 is 15 residues long. CDR3 residues: CASSSLAGGVETQYF. In DNA form, the CDR3 reads TGTGCCAGCAGTTCCCTAGCGGGAGGGGTAGAGACCCAGTACTTC.

The V call is TRBV5-5, the J call TRBJ2-5; 10 bases match TRBD2. This CDR3 comprises 16 residues. Germline V gene lookup returns CDR1 SGHKS and CDR2 YYEKEE (reference sequence). V lost 0 bases to trimming and J lost 2 bases; unmatched junction nucleotides: 4. In DNA, the CDR3 is TGTGCCAGCAGCTTGGAGCTAGCGGGGGAGCAAGAGACCCAGTACTTC. It codes for CASSLELAGEQETQYF. The whole variable domain, remainder taken from reference TRBV5-5 and TRBJ2-5, is DAGVTQSPTHLIKTRGQQVTLRCSPISGHKSVSWYQQVLGQGPQFIFQYYEKEERGRGNFPDRFSARQFPNYSSELNVNALLLGDSALYLCASSLELAGEQETQYFGPGTRLLVL.

The chain uses TRBV6-1 and TRBJ1-5; D might be TRBD1 (6 bases). This CDR3 comprises 14 residues. From germline, CDR1 is MNHNS and CDR2 SASEGT. V was shortened by 4 bases and J by 5 bases, with 12 bases between the two germline ends. The CDR3 coding sequence is TGTGCCAGCAGTGGGACAGTATTCTATCAGCCCCAGCATTTT. This encodes CASSGTVFYQPQHF.